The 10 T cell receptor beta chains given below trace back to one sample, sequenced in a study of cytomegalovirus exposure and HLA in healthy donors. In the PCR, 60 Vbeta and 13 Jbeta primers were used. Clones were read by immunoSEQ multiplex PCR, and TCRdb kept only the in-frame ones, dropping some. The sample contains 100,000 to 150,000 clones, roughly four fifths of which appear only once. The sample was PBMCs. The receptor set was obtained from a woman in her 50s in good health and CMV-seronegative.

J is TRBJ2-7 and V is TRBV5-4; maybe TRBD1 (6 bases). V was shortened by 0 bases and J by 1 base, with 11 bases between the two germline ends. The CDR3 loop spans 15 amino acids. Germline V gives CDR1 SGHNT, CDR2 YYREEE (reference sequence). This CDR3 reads CASSLDGTRSYEQYF. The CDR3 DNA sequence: TGTGCCAGCAGCTTGGACGGGACAAGATCCTACGAGCAGTACTTC.

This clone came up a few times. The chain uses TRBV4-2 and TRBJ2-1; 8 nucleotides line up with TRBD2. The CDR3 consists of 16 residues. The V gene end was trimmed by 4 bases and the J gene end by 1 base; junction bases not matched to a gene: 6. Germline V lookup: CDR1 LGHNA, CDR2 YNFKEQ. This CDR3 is CASSPQSGRSYNEQFF. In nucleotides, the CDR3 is TGTGCCAGCAGCCCCCAAAGCGGGAGATCCTACAATGAGCAGTTCTTC.

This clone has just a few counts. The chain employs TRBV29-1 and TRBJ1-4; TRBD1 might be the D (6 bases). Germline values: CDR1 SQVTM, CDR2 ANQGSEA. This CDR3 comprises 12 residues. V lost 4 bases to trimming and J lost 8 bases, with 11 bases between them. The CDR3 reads CSVGIGGEKLFF. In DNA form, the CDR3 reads TGCAGCGTTGGAATAGGGGGAGAAAAACTGTTTTTT.

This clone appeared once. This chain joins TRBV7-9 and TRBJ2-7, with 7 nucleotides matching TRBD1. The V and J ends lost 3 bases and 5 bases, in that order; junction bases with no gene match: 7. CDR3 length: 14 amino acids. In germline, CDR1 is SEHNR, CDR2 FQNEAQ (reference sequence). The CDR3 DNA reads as TGTGCCAGCAGCTTGGGCGACAGGGACCACGAGCAGTACGTC. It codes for CASSLGDRDHEQYV.

The CDR3 loop reads CASSFITGFSGNTIYF. CDR3 DNA: TGCGCCAGCAGCTTTATAACAGGCTTCTCTGGAAACACCATATATTTT. V gene TRBV5-1 combines with J gene TRBJ1-3; TRBD1 might be the D (5 bases). V was trimmed by 2 bases and J by 0 bases, leaving 12 bases between them. CDR1 and CDR2 from the germline V gene are SGHRS and YFSETQ. This CDR3 contains 16 residues.

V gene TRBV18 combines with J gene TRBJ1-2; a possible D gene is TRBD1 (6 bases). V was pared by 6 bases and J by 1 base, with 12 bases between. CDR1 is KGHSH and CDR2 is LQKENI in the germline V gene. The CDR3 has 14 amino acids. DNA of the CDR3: TGTGCCAGCTCCCCCAACAGGGTTAACTATGGCTACACCTTC. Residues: CASSPNRVNYGYTF.

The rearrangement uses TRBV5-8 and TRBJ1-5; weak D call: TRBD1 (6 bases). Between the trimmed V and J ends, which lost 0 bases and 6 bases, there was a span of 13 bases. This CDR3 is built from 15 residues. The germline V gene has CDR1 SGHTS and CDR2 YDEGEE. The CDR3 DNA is TGTGCCAGCAGCTTGGAAGGGTCAGGGGCTCAGCCCCAGCATTTT. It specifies CASSLEGSGAQPQHF.

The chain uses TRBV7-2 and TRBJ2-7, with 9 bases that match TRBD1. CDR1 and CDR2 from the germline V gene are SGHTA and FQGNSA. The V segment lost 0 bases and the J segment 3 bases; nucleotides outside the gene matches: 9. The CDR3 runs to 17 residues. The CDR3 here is CASSLAGGTGIIYEQYF. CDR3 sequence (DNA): TGTGCCAGCAGCTTAGCGGGAGGGACAGGGATTATCTACGAGCAGTACTTC.

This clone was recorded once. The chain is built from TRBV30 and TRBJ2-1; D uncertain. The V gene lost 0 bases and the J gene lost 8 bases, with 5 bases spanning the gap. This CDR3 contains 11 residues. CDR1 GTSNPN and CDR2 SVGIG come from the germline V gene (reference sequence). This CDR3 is CAWSVLDEQFF. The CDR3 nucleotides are TGTGCCTGGAGTGTACTGGATGAGCAGTTCTTC. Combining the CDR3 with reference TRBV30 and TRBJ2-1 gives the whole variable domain SQTIHQWPATLVQPVGSPLSLECTVEGTSNPNLYWYRQAAGRGLQLLFYSVGIGQISSEVPQNLSASRPQDRQFILSSKKLLLSDSGFYLCAWSVLDEQFFGPGTRLTVL.

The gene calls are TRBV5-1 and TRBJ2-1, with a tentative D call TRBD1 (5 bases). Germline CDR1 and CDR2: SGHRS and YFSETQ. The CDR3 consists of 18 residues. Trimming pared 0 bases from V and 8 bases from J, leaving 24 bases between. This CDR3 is CASSLGDRITIFFDEQFF. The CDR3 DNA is TGCGCCAGCAGCTTGGGCGACAGAATCACAATTTTTTTCGATGAGCAGTTCTTC.